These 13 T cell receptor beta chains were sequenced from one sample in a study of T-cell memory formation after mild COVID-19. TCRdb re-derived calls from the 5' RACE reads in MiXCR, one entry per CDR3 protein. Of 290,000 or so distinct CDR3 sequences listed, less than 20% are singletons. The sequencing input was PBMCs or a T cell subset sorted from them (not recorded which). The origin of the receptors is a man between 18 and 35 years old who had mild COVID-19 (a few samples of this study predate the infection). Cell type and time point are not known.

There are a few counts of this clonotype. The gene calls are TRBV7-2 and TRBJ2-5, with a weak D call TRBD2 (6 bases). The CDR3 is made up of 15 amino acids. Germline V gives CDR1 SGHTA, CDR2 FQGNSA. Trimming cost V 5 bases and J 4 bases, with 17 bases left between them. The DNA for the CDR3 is TGTGCCAGCAGCCGAACCGCGGGGAGAGGAGAGACCCAGTACTTC. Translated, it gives CASSRTAGRGETQYF. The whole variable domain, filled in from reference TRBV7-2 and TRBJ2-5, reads GAGVSQSPSNKVTEKGKDVELRCDPISGHTALYWYRQSLGQGLEFLIYFQGNSAPDKSGLPSDRFSAERTGGSVSTLTIQRTQQEDSAVYLCASSRTAGRGETQYFGPGTRLLVL.

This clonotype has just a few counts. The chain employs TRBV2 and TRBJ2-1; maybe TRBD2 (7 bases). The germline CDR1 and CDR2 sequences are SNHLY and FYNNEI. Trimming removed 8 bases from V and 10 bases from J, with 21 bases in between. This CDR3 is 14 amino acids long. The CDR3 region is CASRGGVPIGEQFF. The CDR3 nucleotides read TGTGCCAGCCGAGGGGGGGTGCCGATCGGAGAGCAGTTCTTC.

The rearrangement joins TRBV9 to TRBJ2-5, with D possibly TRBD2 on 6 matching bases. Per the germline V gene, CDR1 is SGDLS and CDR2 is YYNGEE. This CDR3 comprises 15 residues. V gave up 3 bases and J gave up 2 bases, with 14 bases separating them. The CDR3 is CASSARSGSQETQYF. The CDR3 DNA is TGTGCCAGCAGCGCTCGATCCGGGAGTCAAGAGACCCAGTACTTC.

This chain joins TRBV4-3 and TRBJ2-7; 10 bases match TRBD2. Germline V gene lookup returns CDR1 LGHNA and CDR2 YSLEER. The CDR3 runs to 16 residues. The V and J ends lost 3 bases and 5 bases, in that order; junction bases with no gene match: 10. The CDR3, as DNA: TGCGCCAGCAGCCAGGGCCCTAGCGGGGGATTTAACGAGCAGTACTTC. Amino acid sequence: CASSQGPSGGFNEQYF.

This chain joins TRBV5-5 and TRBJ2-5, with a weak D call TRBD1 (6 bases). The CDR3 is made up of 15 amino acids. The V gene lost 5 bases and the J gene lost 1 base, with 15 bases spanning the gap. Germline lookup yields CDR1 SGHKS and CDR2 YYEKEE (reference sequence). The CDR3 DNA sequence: TGTGCCAGCAGAACCGGGACAAGCGCCCAAGAGACCCAGTACTTC. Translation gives CASRTGTSAQETQYF.

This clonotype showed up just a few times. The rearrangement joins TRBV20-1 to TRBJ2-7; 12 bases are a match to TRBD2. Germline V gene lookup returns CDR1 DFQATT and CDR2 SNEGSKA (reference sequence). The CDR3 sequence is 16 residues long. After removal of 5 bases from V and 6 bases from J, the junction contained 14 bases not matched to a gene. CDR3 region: CSAVGPGLAGWLEQYF. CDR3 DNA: TGCAGTGCTGTAGGACCGGGACTAGCGGGTTGGCTCGAGCAGTACTTC.

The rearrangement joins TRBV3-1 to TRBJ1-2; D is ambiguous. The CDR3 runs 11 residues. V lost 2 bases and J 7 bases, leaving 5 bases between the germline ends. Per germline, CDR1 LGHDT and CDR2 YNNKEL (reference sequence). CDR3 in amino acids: CASSQTTGYTF. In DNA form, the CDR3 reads TGTGCCAGCAGCCAAACTACTGGCTACACCTTC.

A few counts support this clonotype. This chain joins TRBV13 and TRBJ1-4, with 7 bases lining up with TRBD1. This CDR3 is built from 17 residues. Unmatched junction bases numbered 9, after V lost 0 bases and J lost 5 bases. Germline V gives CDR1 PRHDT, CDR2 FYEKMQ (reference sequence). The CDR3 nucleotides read TGTGCCAGCAGCTTAGGCAGTCGGACAGGAGCGAATGAAAAACTGTTTTTT. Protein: CASSLGSRTGANEKLFF.

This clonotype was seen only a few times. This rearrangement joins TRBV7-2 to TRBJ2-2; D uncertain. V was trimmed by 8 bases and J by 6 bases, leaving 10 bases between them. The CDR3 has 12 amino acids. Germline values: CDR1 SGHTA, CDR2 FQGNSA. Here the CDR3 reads CASGASPGELFF. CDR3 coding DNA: TGTGCCAGCGGCGCTAGTCCCGGGGAGCTGTTTTTT.

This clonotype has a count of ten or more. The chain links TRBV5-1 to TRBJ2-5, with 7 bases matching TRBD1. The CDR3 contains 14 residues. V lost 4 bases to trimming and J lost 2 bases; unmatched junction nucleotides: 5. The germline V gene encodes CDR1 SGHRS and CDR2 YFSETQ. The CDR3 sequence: CASSQGTAQETQYF. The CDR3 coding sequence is TGCGCCAGCAGCCAAGGGACAGCGCAAGAGACCCAGTACTTC.

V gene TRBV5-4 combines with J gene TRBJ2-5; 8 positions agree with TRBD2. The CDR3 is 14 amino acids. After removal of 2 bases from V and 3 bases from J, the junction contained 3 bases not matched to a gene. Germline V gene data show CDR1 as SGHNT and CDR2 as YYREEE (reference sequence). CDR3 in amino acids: CASSFSGAKETQYF. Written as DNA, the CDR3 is TGTGCCAGCAGCTTTAGCGGGGCGAAAGAGACCCAGTACTTC.

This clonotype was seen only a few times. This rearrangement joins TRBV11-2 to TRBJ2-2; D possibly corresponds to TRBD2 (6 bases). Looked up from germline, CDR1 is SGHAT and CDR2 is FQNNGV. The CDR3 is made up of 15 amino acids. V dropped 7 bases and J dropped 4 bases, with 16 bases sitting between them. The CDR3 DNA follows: TGTGCCAGCACCCTTCGCGGGGCAGGCACCGGGGAGCTGTTTTTT. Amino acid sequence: CASTLRGAGTGELFF.

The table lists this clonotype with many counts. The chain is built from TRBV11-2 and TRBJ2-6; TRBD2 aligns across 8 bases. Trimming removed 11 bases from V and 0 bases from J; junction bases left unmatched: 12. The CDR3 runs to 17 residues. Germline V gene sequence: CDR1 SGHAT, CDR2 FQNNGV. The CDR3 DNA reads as TGTGCCGGGTCGAAGGTAGCGGGGATCTCTGGGGCCAACGTCCTGACTTTC. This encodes CAGSKVAGISGANVLTF. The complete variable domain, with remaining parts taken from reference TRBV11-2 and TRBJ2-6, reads EAGVAQSPRYKIIEKRQSVAFWCNPISGHATLYWYQQILGQGPKLLIQFQNNGVVDDSQLPKDRFSAERLKGVDSTLKIQPAKLEDSAVYLCAGSKVAGISGANVLTFGAGSRLTVL.